This T cell receptor beta chain originates from a study of T-cell reconstitution after alpha-beta-depleted transplantation in children. This CDR3 is built from 16 residues. The V end lost 0 bases, the J end lost 2 bases, and 13 bases lay between the germline ends. Germline V CDR1 and CDR2: SGHRS, YFSETQ. Only a few counts were recorded for this clonotype. TCRbeta library construction was performed incorporating unique molecular identifiers. TCRdb re-called the PCR reads with MiXCR, one entry per CDR3 protein. This table has approximately 240,000 distinct CDR3 sequences, approximately 9.5% appearing once.

The sequences come from PBMCs from the stem cell graft donor, collected from the stem cell graft. This rearrangement joins TRBV5-1 to TRBJ2-3, with a weak D call TRBD2 (7 bases). The receptor was derived from a human donor who donated a stem cell graft to a child with acute lymphoblastic leukemia. The chain's CDR3 is CASSLDGGGFTDTQYF. The CDR3 nucleotides are TGCGCCAGCAGCTTGGATGGCGGGGGCTTCACAGATACGCAGTATTTT.